The rows below give T cell receptor beta chains drawn from one sample of a study of blood T cell repertoires in COVID-19. Generated by immunoSEQ multiplex PCR, the TCRdb table keeps only in-frame clones and is missing some. This sample has some 130,000 clones, with about 83% found just once. The sequenced sample consisted of peripheral blood. All receptors come from a man in his forties with active or convalescent COVID-19. The CDR3 runs from the conserved cysteine through the conserved F or W. The order of the fields is D gene, J gene, V gene, clone size, CDR3 protein, CDR3 DNA. The D gene is left open where the match is weak. The size entry is marked missing in some rows and otherwise reads once, few, many or a size class.

TRBD2 | TRBJ2-1 | TRBV6-4 | NA | CASSLADGRVAGYNEQFF | TGTGCCAGCAGTCTCGCGGACGGTCGGGTAGCGGGCTACAATGAGCAGTTCTTC
TRBD1 | TRBJ1-5 | TRBV19 | NA | CASKGQGNQPQHF | TGTGCCAGCAAGGGACAGGGCAATCAGCCCCAGCATTTT
NA | TRBJ1-2 | TRBV6-1 | once | CASSEVGRVNYGYTF | TGTGCCAGCAGTGAAGTTGGCAGGGTAAACTATGGCTACACCTTC
NA | TRBJ1-6 | TRBV5-1 | NA | CASSLEGEGSPLHF | TGCGCCAGCAGCTTGGAGGGGGAAGGCTCACCCCTCCACTTT
TRBD1 | TRBJ1-1 | TRBV18 | NA | CASSPGSGQGWEAFF | TGTGCCAGCTCACCTGGATCAGGACAGGGATGGGAAGCTTTCTTT
TRBD2 | TRBJ2-1 | TRBV7-6 | few | CASSLTSGGAYEQFF | TGTGCCAGCAGCTTAACTAGCGGGGGGGCCTATGAGCAGTTCTTC
NA | TRBJ1-1 | TRBV6-2/TRBV6-3 | once | CASSFGGNTEAFF | TGTGCCAGCAGTTTCGGGGGGAACACTGAAGCTTTCTTT
TRBD1 | TRBJ2-2 | TRBV6-4 | few | CASSDSDRDTGELFF | TGTGCCAGCAGTGACTCGGACAGGGACACCGGGGAGCTGTTTTTT
NA | TRBJ2-3 | TRBV7-2 | few | CASSLMIGGRADTQYF | TGTGCCAGCAGCTTAATGATCGGGGGGCGCGCAGATACGCAGTATTTT
NA | TRBJ2-3 | TRBV6-4 | many | CASSDSSDTDTQYF | TGTGCCAGCAGTGACTCTAGCGACACAGATACGCAGTATTTT
NA | TRBJ1-6 | TRBV6-5 | NA | CASRFGGAANSPLHF | TGTGCCAGCAGGTTCGGCGGAGCCGCCAATTCACCCCTCCACTTT
TRBD1 | TRBJ1-1 | TRBV7-9 | NA | CASSPGTGRGGTEAFF | TGTGCCAGCAGCCCAGGGACAGGGAGGGGTGGGACTGAAGCTTTCTTT
TRBD2 | TRBJ2-3 | TRBV29-1 | NA | CSVRPRTSGGADTQYF | TGCAGCGTTCGTCCCAGGACTAGCGGGGGGGCAGATACGCAGTATTTT
TRBD1 | TRBJ2-5 | TRBV6-5 | NA | CASRDRAQETQYF | TGTGCCAGCAGGGACAGGGCACAAGAGACCCAGTACTTC
TRBD1 | TRBJ1-3 | TRBV6-5 | NA | CASSRDRGDTIYF | TGTGCCAGCAGTAGGGACAGGGGGGACACCATATATTTT
TRBD1 | TRBJ2-7 | TRBV7-9 | medium-sized | CASSFLTGGNEQYF | TGTGCCAGCAGCTTCTTGACAGGGGGGAACGAGCAGTACTTC
NA | TRBJ1-5 | TRBV15 | NA | CATSRGTDSNQPQHF | TGTGCCACCAGCAGAGGCACAGATAGCAATCAGCCCCAGCATTTT
NA | TRBJ1-2 | TRBV2 | once | CASSDLGANYGYTF | TGTGCCAGCAGTGACCTAGGGGCCAACTATGGCTACACCTTC
TRBD1 | TRBJ1-1 | TRBV7-2 | NA | CASRSQGLNTEAFF | TGTGCCAGCAGGTCACAGGGGCTGAACACTGAAGCTTTCTTT
NA | TRBJ2-3 | TRBV24-1 | NA | CATSAGVPDTQYF | TGTGCCACCAGTGCGGGGGTCCCAGATACGCAGTATTTT
NA | TRBJ2-3 | TRBV7-3 | NA | CASSWTESTDTQYF | TGTGCCAGCAGCTGGACAGAAAGCACAGATACGCAGTATTTT
TRBD1 | TRBJ2-3 | TRBV5-3 | NA | CASYLTPGQGTDTQYF | TGTGCCAGCTATCTCACACCGGGACAGGGCACAGATACGCAGTATTTT
TRBD2 | TRBJ2-1 | TRBV5-1 | few | CASSLGTSGGREQFF | TGCGCCAGCAGCTTAGGCACTAGCGGGGGAAGGGAGCAGTTCTTC
TRBD1 | TRBJ1-5 | TRBV30 | NA | CAWKPDRGWPQHF | TGTGCCTGGAAGCCCGACAGGGGTTGGCCCCAGCATTTT
TRBD2 | TRBJ2-3 | TRBV19 | NA | CASSIVSGGTTDTQYF | TGTGCCAGTAGTATAGTTAGCGGGGGGACCACAGATACGCAGTATTTT
TRBD1 | TRBJ1-4 | TRBV25-1 | NA | CASGNRAGQGRTNEKLFF | TGTGCCAGCGGCAACCGGGCGGGACAGGGCCGCACTAATGAAAAACTGTTTTTT
TRBD1 | TRBJ2-2 | TRBV12-5 | once | CASGLRTGNTGELFF | TGTGCTAGTGGACTACGGACAGGAAACACCGGGGAGCTGTTTTTT
NA | TRBJ1-1 | TRBV12-5 | large | CASGLLESMNTEAFF | TGTGCTAGTGGTTTGTTAGAGAGTATGAACACTGAAGCTTTCTTT
NA | TRBJ1-4 | TRBV7-9 | NA | CASSSREATNEKLFF | TGTGCCAGCAGCTCTCGGGAAGCAACTAATGAAAAACTGTTTTTT
TRBD1 | TRBJ1-5 | TRBV4-1 | NA | CASSQEDRGGHQPQHF | TGCGCCAGCAGCCAAGAGGACAGGGGCGGTCATCAGCCCCAGCATTTT
TRBD1 | TRBJ1-1 | TRBV7-3 | NA | CASSLRPLDRGIEAFF | TGTGCCAGCAGCTTAAGGCCGCTCGACAGGGGCATAGAAGCTTTCTTT
NA | TRBJ2-3 | TRBV9 | NA | CASSVGTSTDTQYF | TGTGCCAGCAGCGTAGGGACTAGCACAGATACGCAGTATTTT
TRBD1 | TRBJ1-6 | TRBV19 | NA | CASTRDRVSSPLHF | TGTGCCAGTACCCGGGACAGGGTGAGTTCACCCCTCCACTTT
NA | TRBJ2-5 | TRBV5-1 | NA | CASSLSGIQETQYF | TGCGCCAGCAGCTTGTCGGGGATCCAAGAGACCCAGTACTTC
TRBD2 | TRBJ2-2 | TRBV6-5 | NA | CASSYDPGGITGELFF | TGTGCCAGCAGTTACGACCCGGGGGGGATTACCGGGGAGCTGTTTTTT
NA | TRBJ1-5 | TRBV5-4 | few | CASSLFNSNQPQHF | TGTGCCAGCAGCCTATTTAATAGCAATCAGCCCCAGCATTTT
NA | TRBJ2-1 | TRBV6-4 | NA | CASSEQGTSYNEQFF | TGTGCCAGCAGCGAGCAGGGAACCTCCTACAATGAGCAGTTCTTC
NA | TRBJ2-2 | TRBV28 | NA | CASKSTGPDTGELFF | TGTGCCAGCAAGTCCACAGGGCCCGACACCGGGGAGCTGTTTTTT
TRBD1 | TRBJ1-2 | TRBV6-5 | NA | CASSQTGGYGYTF | TGTGCCAGCAGCCAGACAGGGGGATATGGCTACACCTTC
TRBD1 | TRBJ1-2 | TRBV27 | NA | CASRSHRDRAYGYTF | TGTGCCAGCAGATCCCACCGGGACAGGGCTTATGGCTACACCTTC
NA | TRBJ1-2 | TRBV21-1 | NA | CASSKVPRPGTGGGFEYGYTF | TGTGCCAGCAGCAAAGTTCCGAGACCCGGGACAGGGGGCGGTTTCGAGTATGGCTACACCTTC
NA | TRBJ1-1 | TRBV11-2 | NA | CASSLPGSGTEAFF | TGTGCCAGCAGCTTACCGGGAAGTGGAACTGAAGCTTTCTTT
NA | TRBJ2-3 | TRBV6-2/TRBV6-3 | NA | CASSAPLGRPDTQYF | TGTGCCAGCAGTGCGCCCCTTGGGAGACCAGATACGCAGTATTTT